The 15 T cell receptor beta chains in this list originate from one sample, sequenced in a study of identical twins' blood T cells. TCRdb reanalysed the 5' RACE reads using MiXCR and keeps one entry per CDR3 protein. Of 300,000 to 450,000 distinct CDR3 sequences in the sample, roughly 28% were seen once. The sample taken for sequencing was PBMCs. The source of these receptors is a woman aged 18 to 55 in good health.

This clonotype was counted between two and nine times. V is TRBV27 and J is TRBJ1-1, with 8 bases aligning to TRBD1. Per the germline V gene, CDR1 is MNHEY and CDR2 is SMNVEV (reference sequence). V was clipped by 7 bases and J by 1 base; unmatched bases: 8. The length of the CDR3 is 15 residues. The CDR3 nucleotides read TGTGCCAGCACCCCAGGGGGCGGAGCGAACACTGAAGCTTTCTTT. Amino acids: CASTPGGGANTEAFF.

This clonotype was observed many times. The CDR3 coding sequence is TGTGCCAGCAGCTCTTCGGGTTGGGGAAAGGGCAATCAGCCCCAGCATTTT. This codes for CASSSSGWGKGNQPQHF. The chain uses TRBV13 and TRBJ1-5; D unclear. The germline V gene has CDR1 PRHDT and CDR2 FYEKMQ (reference sequence). CDR3 length: 17 residues. Trimming removed 4 bases from V and 2 bases from J, with 18 bases in between.

Notes on this clonotype: Germline and junction disagree at one end, which may indicate a read error. The chain links TRBV2 to TRBJ2-4; D is unclear. Germline V gives CDR1 SNHLY, CDR2 FYNNEI. This CDR3 region has 12 residues. CDR3 DNA sequence: TGTGCCAGCGGCGTAGCCAAAAGCATTCAGTACTTC. Protein sequence: CASGVAKSIQYF.

This clonotype was seen only a few times. The chain has TRBV28 and TRBJ2-3; tentatively, D is TRBD2 (5 bases). CDR1 and CDR2 from the germline V gene are MDHEN and SYDVKM. The CDR3 extends over 15 amino acids. The ends were cut back, 5 bases at V and 1 base at J, with 13 bases in the middle. DNA for the CDR3: TGTGCCAGCAGTCTTGACGGAGGACGCACAGATACGCAGTATTTT. This encodes CASSLDGGRTDTQYF. Full variable domain (outside the CDR3, taken from reference TRBV28 and TRBJ2-3): DVKVTQSSRYLVKRTGEKVFLECVQDMDHENMFWYRQDPGLGLRLIYFSYDVKMKEKGDIPEGYSVSREKKERFSLILESASTNQTSMYLCASSLDGGRTDTQYFGPGTRLTVL.

This clonotype has more than one count but fewer than ten. In DNA, the CDR3 is TGTGCCAGCAGGAATACAGGGGCCTTAGGGCCCCAGCATTTT. It yields the protein CASRNTGALGPQHF. This chain joins TRBV2 and TRBJ1-5; TRBD1 matches 7 bases. V trimming: 6 bases; J trimming: 9 bases; junction bases outside the gene matches: 11. In germline, CDR1 is SNHLY, CDR2 FYNNEI. The CDR3 is 14 amino acids.

With regard to this clonotype: This may stem from a read error, because a much larger clone lies one nucleotide away. It is unclear where the CDR3 begins or ends on the DNA, so no DNA is shown, and the CDR3 is as TCRdb lists it. The rearrangement links TRBV2 to TRBJ2-1. The CDR3 length is 11 residues, termini included. CDR1 is SNHLY, CDR2 FYNNEI, per germline. This CDR3 reads CACSARHEQFF.

The chain has TRBV19 and TRBJ2-3, with D hard to call. V lost 0 bases and J 6 bases, leaving 10 bases between the germline ends. The CDR3 contains 14 residues. Per germline, CDR1 LNHDA and CDR2 SQIVND (reference sequence). The CDR3 loop reads CASSIEGLEDTQYF. CDR3 nucleotide sequence: TGTGCCAGTAGTATAGAGGGTTTGGAGGATACGCAGTATTTT.

This clonotype was observed a few times. This chain connects TRBV27 to TRBJ1-5; TRBD1 matches at 8 bases. Per the germline V gene, CDR1 is MNHEY and CDR2 is SMNVEV (reference sequence). The length of the CDR3 is 14 residues. Losses at the gene ends were 6 bases for V and 7 bases for J; bases not matched to a gene: 8. The CDR3, as DNA: TGTGCCAGCAGACGGACAGGGCGGGACCAGCCCCAGCATTTT. Translated, it gives CASRRTGRDQPQHF.

This clonotype was seen more than once but under ten times. The chain recombines TRBV5-4 with TRBJ1-2; D is undetermined. The CDR3 is 13 residues long. Germline V gene lookup returns CDR1 SGHNT and CDR2 YYREEE (reference sequence). Trimming left V 3 bases short and J 8 bases short, with 14 bases between. DNA for the CDR3: TGTGCCAGCAGCTCTAGGGAGATGTACGGCTACACCTTC. It codes for CASSSREMYGYTF.

The table lists this clonotype with a few counts. The chain combines TRBV5-1 with TRBJ2-2, with a weak D call TRBD1 (6 bases). V dropped 2 bases and J dropped 2 bases, with 16 bases sitting between them. The CDR3 is 17 residues long. Per the germline V gene, CDR1 is SGHRS and CDR2 is YFSETQ. Here the CDR3 reads CASSFQLGQKNTGELFF. The CDR3 DNA is TGCGCCAGCAGCTTTCAACTTGGACAGAAAAACACCGGGGAGCTGTTTTTT.

The CDR3 nucleotides read TGTGCCAGCCAAAACCAGGGCTACTCCTACGAGCAGTACTTC. It codes for CASQNQGYSYEQYF. The chain couples TRBV5-6 to TRBJ2-7; TRBD1 might be the D (5 bases). There are 14 residues in the CDR3. Germline V lookup: CDR1 SGHDT, CDR2 YYEEEE. V shed 7 bases and J shed 0 bases, with 14 bases lying between them.

This clonotype came up a few times. V gene TRBV7-9 combines with J gene TRBJ2-2; D not resolved. Per germline, CDR1 SEHNR and CDR2 FQNEAQ (reference sequence). This CDR3 spans 13 amino acids. The V gene lost 3 bases and the J gene lost 5 bases, with 7 bases spanning the gap. The CDR3 here is CASSFGRTGELFF. The CDR3 bases are TGTGCCAGCAGCTTTGGTAGGACCGGGGAGCTGTTTTTT.

This clonotype has just a few counts. This chain connects TRBV20-1 to TRBJ1-6, with 7 bases matching TRBD1. The CDR3 has 13 residues. Germline V CDR1 and CDR2: DFQATT, SNEGSKA (reference sequence). With V trimmed by 5 bases and J by 7 bases, 5 bases remained unmatched. The CDR3 protein is CSAFRDRNSPLHF. CDR3 nucleotide sequence: TGCAGTGCTTTCCGGGACAGAAATTCACCCCTCCACTTT.

This clonotype was detected only a few times. Written as DNA, the CDR3 is TGTGCCACCCAAATTGGAAACACCATATATTTT. Translating gives CATQIGNTIYF. The chain uses TRBV6-1 and TRBJ1-3; no definite D call. CDR1 is MNHNS and CDR2 is SASEGT in the germline V gene. The CDR3 is 11 amino acids. Deletions cut 10 bases from V and 3 bases from J, with 7 bases between.

V gene TRBV14 combines with J gene TRBJ1-4; unclear D gene. CDR3 size: 16 residues. Trimming took off 1 base at V and 8 bases at J, with 17 bases between the two ends. Germline V gene lookup returns CDR1 SGHDN and CDR2 FVKESK. CDR3 nucleotide sequence: TGTGCCAGCAGCCAAGGCGCACGGGGTCCTTACGAAAAACTGTTTTTT. It translates to CASSQGARGPYEKLFF.